Below are 24 T cell receptor beta chains sequenced from a single sample in a study of tumor T cells in aggressive B-cell lymphoma. The protocol was immunoSEQ multiplex PCR, while the TCRdb copy is restricted to in-frame clones and leaves out a portion. The sample holds fewer than 3,500 clones, 87% seen once. Sequences were obtained from tumor tissue. All receptors come from an adult with diffuse large B cell lymphoma.

V and J are TRBV18 and TRBJ2-1; D call uncertain. Per germline, CDR1 KGHSH and CDR2 LQKENI. CDR3 length: 15 residues. Trimming stripped 3 bases from V and 0 bases from J, with 9 bases between. Here the CDR3 DNA reads TGTGCCAGCTCACCCGACTTGAGCTCCTACAATGAGCAGTTCTTC. It is translated as CASSPDLSSYNEQFF.

The rearrangement uses TRBV2 and TRBJ2-7; D might be TRBD2 (5 bases). Germline V gene data show CDR1 as SNHLY and CDR2 as FYNNEI. The CDR3 sequence is 14 residues long. Trimming cost V 7 bases and J 6 bases, with 19 bases left between them. The CDR3 region is CASTQERIRGEQYF. The DNA for the CDR3 is TGTGCCAGCACCCAGGAGAGGATTCGGGGCGAGCAGTACTTC.

The chain has TRBV6-1 and TRBJ1-3; no firm D call. CDR1 and CDR2 (germline): MNHNS, SASEGT. This CDR3 region has 15 residues. Trimming shortened V by 3 bases and J by 0 bases, and 9 bases separated the two germline ends. CDR3 in amino acids: CASSDAVVSGNTIYF. The CDR3 DNA reads as TGTGCCAGCAGTGACGCAGTCGTCTCTGGAAACACCATATATTTT.

The chain has TRBV28 and TRBJ2-1; TRBD2 matches 7 bases. Germline V gives CDR1 MDHEN, CDR2 SYDVKM. CDR3 length: 17 amino acids. V lost 1 base, J lost 3 bases, and 9 bases stayed unmatched. CDR3: CASSLLEGPGGYNEQFF. For the CDR3, the DNA is TGTGCCAGCAGTTTATTGGAGGGGCCGGGGGGCTACAATGAGCAGTTCTTC. Looking up the rest from reference TRBV28 and TRBJ2-1 gives the full variable domain: DVKVTQSSRYLVKRTGEKVFLECVQDMDHENMFWYRQDPGLGLRLIYFSYDVKMKEKGDIPEGYSVSREKKERFSLILESASTNQTSMYLCASSLLEGPGGYNEQFFGPGTRLTVL.

The genes are TRBV9 and TRBJ1-6; D possibly corresponds to TRBD1 (5 bases). This CDR3 has 15 amino acids. Trimming took 0 bases from V and 5 from J, leaving 9 bases between them. Per germline, CDR1 SGDLS and CDR2 YYNGEE. In DNA form, the CDR3 reads TGTGCCAGCAGCGTAGGAAGGGGCAATAATTCACCCCTCCACTTT. Protein product: CASSVGRGNNSPLHF. Combining the CDR3 with reference TRBV9 and TRBJ1-6 gives the whole variable domain DSGVTQTPKHLITATGQRVTLRCSPRSGDLSVYWYQQSLDQGLQFLIQYYNGEERAKGNILERFSAQQFPDLHSELNLSSLELGDSALYFCASSVGRGNNSPLHFGNGTRLTVT.

The chain has TRBV19 and TRBJ2-1, with a weak D call TRBD1 (5 bases). V lost 3 bases, J lost 7 bases, and 22 bases lay in between. The CDR3 runs to 17 residues. Germline values: CDR1 LNHDA, CDR2 SQIVND (reference sequence). The CDR3 coding sequence is TGTGCCAGTAGTATTAAAAGTCAGGGATTGGTAGGGAATGAGCAGTTCTTC. It encodes CASSIKSQGLVGNEQFF.

The V and J genes are TRBV6-5 and TRBJ1-2; TRBD1 is a possible D gene (6 bases). Trimming pared 4 bases from V and 4 bases from J, leaving 16 bases between. The CDR3 runs 15 residues. The germline V gene encodes CDR1 MNHEY and CDR2 SVGAGI. This chain's CDR3 is CASSFTGQTSYGYTF. DNA of the CDR3: TGTGCCAGCAGTTTCACAGGGCAGACGTCCTATGGCTACACCTTC.

The chain couples TRBV5-4 to TRBJ2-5; 10 bases match TRBD2. This CDR3 comprises 19 residues. V was pared by 4 bases and J by 5 bases, with 20 bases of the junction left unmatched. Per the germline V gene, CDR1 is SGHNT and CDR2 is YYREEE (reference sequence). CDR3 nucleotide sequence: TGTGCCAGCAGCCTGTCTCCCCGGACTAGCGGCAAAAAGGGGGAGACCCAGTACTTC. Residues: CASSLSPRTSGKKGETQYF.

Remarks on this clone: At one boundary the junction diverges from the germline segment, which might be a read error. V usage is TRBV15 and J usage is TRBJ1-1, with D tentatively TRBD1 (5 bases). CDR3 length equals 15 residues. Germline assignment: CDR1 LNHNV and CDR2 YYDKDF (reference sequence). The CDR3 protein is CAISRDSGGSTEAFF. In DNA, the CDR3 is TGTGCCATCAGCAGAGATTCCGGGGGAAGCACTGAAGCTTTCTTT. Full variable domain (outside the CDR3, taken from reference TRBV15 and TRBJ1-1): DAMVIQNPRYQVTQFGKPVTLSCSQTLNHNVMYWYQQKSSQAPKLLFHYYDKDFNNEADTPDNFQSRRPNTSFCFLDIRSPGLGDTAMYLCAISRDSGGSTEAFFGQGTRLTVV.

CDR3: CASSPDRGFYGYTF. The DNA of the CDR3 is TGTGCCAGCAGCCCGGACAGGGGGTTCTATGGCTACACCTTC. The chain links TRBV27 to TRBJ1-2; 10 positions agree with TRBD1. CDR3 length: 14 residues. Germline assignment: CDR1 MNHEY and CDR2 SMNVEV (reference sequence). V lost 6 bases and J lost 4; bases outside the gene matches: 5.

This chain uses TRBV28 with TRBJ2-1; 11 nucleotides line up with TRBD2. CDR3 length equals 16 residues. The V gene's germline CDR1 is MDHEN and CDR2 SYDVKM. V trimming: 4 bases; J trimming: 3 bases; junction bases outside the gene matches: 5. Written as DNA, the CDR3 is TGTGCCAGCAGTTACTCCGGGACTAGCGGCTACAATGAGCAGTTCTTC. It codes for CASSYSGTSGYNEQFF. The whole variable domain, filled in from reference TRBV28 and TRBJ2-1, reads DVKVTQSSRYLVKRTGEKVFLECVQDMDHENMFWYRQDPGLGLRLIYFSYDVKMKEKGDIPEGYSVSREKKERFSLILESASTNQTSMYLCASSYSGTSGYNEQFFGPGTRLTVL.

This clone was seen a single time. V is TRBV29-1 and J is TRBJ2-7; TRBD2 might be the D (5 bases). This CDR3 contains 15 residues. Germline CDR1 reads SQVTM; CDR2 reads ANQGSEA. Trimming shortened V by 4 bases and J by 3 bases, and 19 bases separated the two germline ends. CDR3 sequence reads: CSVAAVAGEGYEQYF. The CDR3, as DNA: TGCAGCGTTGCCGCAGTCGCGGGCGAGGGCTACGAGCAGTACTTC.

The genes are TRBV5-4 and TRBJ1-5, with D unresolved. In germline, CDR1 is SGHNT, CDR2 YYREEE (reference sequence). This CDR3 region has 13 residues. The V end lost 1 base, the J end lost 2 bases, and 4 bases lay between the germline ends. The CDR3 region has the DNA TGTGCCAGCAGCTTGTATGGCAATCAGCCCCAGCATTTT. It translates to CASSLYGNQPQHF.

The chain is built from TRBV5-1 and TRBJ2-1; TRBD2 is a possible D gene (6 bases). Germline V gene lookup returns CDR1 SGHRS and CDR2 YFSETQ. V lost 7 bases and J lost 9, with 20 bases in between. The CDR3 spans 14 residues. The CDR3 nucleotides are TGCGCCAGCGATCCGGGTCCTCTGGAGGGTGAGCAGTTCTTC. This gives the protein CASDPGPLEGEQFF.

The chain carries TRBV9 and TRBJ1-4, with unresolved D. The ends were cut back, 3 bases at V and 7 bases at J, with 16 bases in the middle. From germline, CDR1 is SGDLS and CDR2 YYNGEE. The CDR3 loop spans 15 amino acids. CDR3 sequence reads: CASSERFSTGEKLFF. The DNA of the CDR3 is TGTGCCAGCAGCGAACGGTTTTCCACCGGTGAAAAACTGTTTTTT.

This clone is a singleton in its sample. The genes are TRBV29-1 and TRBJ1-1; TRBD1 matches 8 bases. V trimming: 3 bases; J trimming: 1 base; junction bases outside the gene matches: 4. The CDR3 contains 14 residues. The germline V gene has CDR1 SQVTM and CDR2 ANQGSEA. The CDR3 region has the DNA TGCAGCGTTGAGGGGACAGGAGAGAACACTGAAGCTTTCTTT. It is translated as CSVEGTGENTEAFF.

The genes are TRBV6-5 and TRBJ1-3; D is unresolved. Germline lookup yields CDR1 MNHEY and CDR2 SVGAGI. With 6 bases removed from V and 0 bases from J, the gap between germline ends came to 12 bases. The CDR3 is made up of 15 amino acids. The CDR3 nucleotides read TGTGCCAGCAGAAATACAGAGAACTCTGGAAACACCATATATTTT. Translated, it gives CASRNTENSGNTIYF.

The chain uses TRBV18 and TRBJ1-3; D remains ambiguous. The V end lost 0 bases, the J end lost 0 bases, and 15 bases lay between the germline ends. Germline CDR1 KGHSH, CDR2 LQKENI. This CDR3 is 18 amino acids long. DNA of the CDR3: TGTGCCAGCTCACCACCGGGGAGACGTGACCACTCTGGAAACACCATATATTTT. Protein product: CASSPPGRRDHSGNTIYF.

CDR3 in amino acids: CASSLGTASNTEAFF. CDR3 DNA: TGTGCCAGCAGCTTAGGGACAGCGTCGAACACTGAAGCTTTCTTT. The chain carries TRBV7-6 and TRBJ1-1, with a tentative D call TRBD1 (6 bases). Trimming took off 1 base at V and 1 base at J, with 10 bases between the two ends. The CDR3 has 15 residues. Germline lookup yields CDR1 SGHVS and CDR2 FNYEAQ.

This clone was seen a single time. The DNA of the CDR3 is TGTGCCAGCAGCCGGGAAGCGGACCGTCACAGCTACACCTTC. Translated, it gives CASSREADRHSYTF. The chain carries TRBV9 and TRBJ1-2, with D unclear. V shed 4 bases and J shed 9 bases, with 19 bases lying between them. This CDR3 spans 14 amino acids. Germline V gives CDR1 SGDLS, CDR2 YYNGEE.

The gene calls are TRBV15 and TRBJ2-1; D possibly corresponds to TRBD1 (6 bases). Germline V gene lookup returns CDR1 LNHNV and CDR2 YYDKDF (reference sequence). V shed 6 bases and J shed 0 bases, with 9 bases lying between them. The CDR3 is 14 residues long. Here the CDR3 reads CATSVGGSYNEQFF. In DNA form, the CDR3 reads TGTGCCACCAGTGTAGGGGGCTCCTACAATGAGCAGTTCTTC.

There are a few counts of this clone. The chain recombines TRBV27 with TRBJ2-7, with a tentative D call TRBD1 (7 bases). In germline, CDR1 is MNHEY, CDR2 SMNVEV (reference sequence). The CDR3 covers 16 residues. The V end lost 5 bases, the J end lost 3 bases, and 20 bases lay between the germline ends. The CDR3 region has the DNA TGTGCCAGCAGTCCGAGCAGGGGGGCGTCATTCTACGAGCAGTACTTC. It codes for CASSPSRGASFYEQYF.

The rearrangement uses TRBV29-1 and TRBJ2-5; D unresolved. TRBJ2-7 explains the end of the DNA better; the J call may be wrong. CDR1 is SQVTM and CDR2 is ANQGSEA in the germline V gene. The CDR3 runs to 14 residues. DNA for the CDR3: TGCAGCGTTGAAGATGAGGCCAGCTCCTACGAGCAGTACTTC. Translation gives CSVEDEASSYEQYF.

The chain has TRBV5-6 and TRBJ1-2; a weak D match, TRBD1 (5 bases). Trimming left V 0 bases short and J 4 bases short, with 7 bases between. The CDR3 loop spans 13 amino acids. Germline lookup yields CDR1 SGHDT and CDR2 YYEEEE. DNA for the CDR3: TGTGCCAGCAGCTTGGGCAGGGCCTATGGCTACACCTTC. Its protein product is CASSLGRAYGYTF.